This is a list of T cell receptor beta chains from one sample in a study of radiotherapy plus CTLA-4 blockade in lung cancer. Clones were sequenced by immunoSEQ multiplex PCR, and TCRdb holds only the in-frame ones, with some missing. The sample holds 35,000 to 55,000 clones, roughly 80% seen once. The sample here was peripheral blood, taken from a patient treated with radiotherapy plus ipilimumab. These receptors were taken from a human donor with non-small cell lung cancer whose response to radiotherapy plus ipilimumab could not be evaluated. The CDR3 runs from the conserved cysteine through the conserved F or W. D genes are given only for firm matches. Clone size is shown for a subset of rows, as once, few, many or a class of expanded clone.

d_call	v_call	j_call	clone_size	cdr3_aa	cdr3_nt
TRBD2	TRBV6-4	TRBJ2-2	NA	CASSATSGDTGELFF	TGTGCCAGCAGTGCGACTAGCGGGGACACCGGGGAGCTGTTTTTT
NA	TRBV11-3	TRBJ2-1	once	CASSLAGTYYNEQFF	TGTGCCAGCAGCTTAGCGGGGACATACTACAATGAGCAGTTCTTC
TRBD2	TRBV7-2	TRBJ2-5	NA	CASSSLAGGSPETQYF	TGTGCCAGCAGCTCACTAGCGGGAGGGTCACCAGAGACCCAGTACTTC
NA	TRBV28	TRBJ2-7	once	CASRTGSYEQYF	TGTGCCAGCAGAACAGGGTCCTACGAGCAGTACTTC
TRBD2	TRBV5-4	TRBJ2-7	NA	CASSRAGGFSYEQYF	TGTGCCAGCAGCAGAGCGGGAGGGTTCTCCTACGAGCAGTACTTC
NA	TRBV20-1	TRBJ2-7	NA	CSARGRYEQYF	TGCAGTGCTAGAGGTCGCTACGAGCAGTACTTC
NA	TRBV6-7	TRBJ1-1	NA	CASSYSNLSFIKQRDTEAFF	TGTGCCAGCAGTTACTCAAACCTGAGTTTTATTAAACAGAGGGACACTGAAGCTTTCTTT
NA	TRBV5-6	TRBJ1-4	NA	CASSLVGVTDEKLFF	TGTGCCAGCAGCTTGGTAGGGGTTACGGATGAAAAACTGTTTTTT
TRBD1	TRBV5-1	TRBJ1-2	NA	CASSLEGAFGYTF	TGCGCCAGCAGCTTAGAGGGGGCGTTTGGCTACACCTTC
TRBD2	TRBV30	TRBJ2-7	NA	CAWSTSGSGEQYF	TGTGCCTGGAGTACTAGCGGGAGCGGCGAGCAGTACTTC
NA	TRBV13	TRBJ1-4	once	CASSTREPISTNEKLFF	TGTGCCAGCAGCACCCGAGAACCCATATCAACTAATGAAAAACTGTTTTTT
TRBD2	TRBV7-9	TRBJ2-1	NA	CASSFGTSVYNEQFF	TGTGCCAGCAGCTTCGGGACTAGCGTATACAATGAGCAGTTCTTC
NA	TRBV5-1	TRBJ2-1	NA	CASSLRWEEQFF	TGCGCCAGCAGCTTAAGGTGGGAGGAGCAGTTCTTC
TRBD1	TRBV6-5	TRBJ2-7	NA	CAGSYRGKPYEQYF	TGTGCCGGCAGTTACAGGGGGAAGCCCTACGAGCAGTACTTC
NA	TRBV9	TRBJ2-7	once	CASSPLGTGRGEQYF	TGTGCCAGCAGCCCCCTGGGGACTGGGCGAGGCGAGCAGTACTTC
NA	TRBV5-1	TRBJ2-6	NA	CASSTGEEGANVLTF	TGCGCCAGCAGTACAGGGGAGGAGGGGGCCAACGTCCTGACTTTC
TRBD1	TRBV7-6	TRBJ1-2	NA	CASSPGTGGAFSYTF	TGTGCCAGCAGCCCCGGGACAGGGGGCGCTTTTAGCTACACCTTC